This TCR beta chain was captured by sequencing in a study of spatial heterogeneity in lung cancer. The germline gives CDR1 SNHLY, CDR2 FYNNEI. V gave up 9 bases and J gave up 2 bases; unmatched junction bases: 9. This CDR3 is 15 amino acids long. As to time point: sample taken at primary tumor resection. From tumor, nontumor lung or frozen PBMC, whole RNA was taken unsorted for sequencing. TCRdb reprocessed the 5' RACE reads via MiXCR and lists one record per CDR3 protein. The data show tens of thousands of distinct CDR3 sequences, about 14% seen once. This clonotype showed up just a few times. This sequence was found in a male donor with early-stage non-small cell lung cancer. V is TRBV2 and J is TRBJ2-2, with TRBD2 matching 7 bases. The sequenced sample was PBMCs, obtained at surgery. The CDR3 sequence: CASTKAGLNTGELFF. The CDR3 DNA follows: TGTGCCAGTACGAAAGCGGGACTAAACACCGGGGAGCTGTTTTTT.